Below are 26 T cell receptor beta chains sequenced from a single sample in a study of OX40 agonist ivuxolimab in advanced cancers. The method was the immunoSEQ multiplex PCR assay. Entries here come from immuneACCESS through TCRdb and include only in-frame sequences with V and J called. Some clones fail to appear in such tables; in the studies checked, an unresolved V gene covers under half of the shortfall, and the cause of the remainder is unknown. In all, the sample holds 65,000 to 85,000 clones, and more than 75% of those were seen once. Of the sample, around 2% is held by the ten largest clones. This sample comprised CD4+ or CD8+ T cells sorted from blood, obtained in a trial of the OX40 agonist ivuxolimab. The receptors here all came from an adult with an advanced solid tumor such as melanoma, head and neck, liver or kidney cancer.

J is TRBJ2-5 and V is TRBV19, with 13 nucleotides matching TRBD2. Trimming cost V 5 bases and J 1 base; bases outside gene matches: 13. The CDR3 contains 19 residues. CDR1 LNHDA and CDR2 SQIVND come from the germline V gene (reference sequence). The CDR3 sequence: CASSGTGRRTSGSQETQYF. CDR3 DNA sequence: TGTGCCAGTAGTGGGACCGGACGCCGGACTAGCGGGAGCCAAGAGACCCAGTACTTC.

J is TRBJ2-7 and V is TRBV18, with D perhaps matching TRBD1 (6 bases). The CDR3 has 13 amino acids. Germline CDR1 reads KGHSH; CDR2 reads LQKENI. V gave up 3 bases and J gave up 7 bases, with 13 bases separating them. The CDR3 nucleotides read TGTGCCAGCTCACCTCCCCAGGGGTGGGAGCAGTACTTC. Protein sequence: CASSPPQGWEQYF.

This chain connects TRBV11-2 to TRBJ1-1, with D hard to call. This CDR3 has 15 residues. Germline CDR1 is SGHAT and CDR2 is FQNNGV. V was pared by 0 bases and J by 5 bases, with 13 bases between. CDR3 in amino acids: CASSLETPRSTEAFF. DNA of the CDR3: TGTGCCAGCAGCTTAGAGACACCCCGGTCGACTGAAGCTTTCTTT.

The J gene is TRBJ1-1, the V gene TRBV6-5; no firm D call. Trimming removed 4 bases at V and 0 bases at J, with 6 bases between. The CDR3 length is 13 residues. Germline loops: CDR1 MNHEY, CDR2 SVGAGI. This chain's CDR3 is CASSSDLNTEAFF. The CDR3 nucleotides are TGTGCCAGCAGTTCGGACCTGAACACTGAAGCTTTCTTT.

This chain uses TRBV15 with TRBJ2-2; D call uncertain. The CDR3 is 15 amino acids. Germline V gene data show CDR1 as LNHNV and CDR2 as YYDKDF (reference sequence). Trimming took off 5 bases at V and 5 bases at J, with 15 bases between the two ends. The CDR3 DNA follows: TGTGCCACCAGCGGTGCGGCCCCTCCGACCGGGGAGCTGTTTTTT. Its translation: CATSGAAPPTGELFF. The variable domain in full, completed from reference TRBV15 and TRBJ2-2, reads DAMVIQNPRYQVTQFGKPVTLSCSQTLNHNVMYWYQQKSSQAPKLLFHYYDKDFNNEADTPDNFQSRRPNTSFCFLDIRSPGLGDTAMYLCATSGAAPPTGELFFGEGSRLTVL.

V gene TRBV4-2 combines with J gene TRBJ2-5; 7 nucleotides align to TRBD1. The CDR3 runs to 14 residues. The germline V gene has CDR1 LGHNA and CDR2 YNFKEQ. The V gene end was trimmed by 1 base and the J gene end by 5 bases; junction bases not matched to a gene: 4. The CDR3 loop is CASSQVGDSETQYF. The CDR3 coding sequence is TGTGCCAGCAGCCAAGTAGGGGACAGCGAGACCCAGTACTTC.

On this clone itself: In the same sample, other DNA sequences code for this CDR3. V usage is TRBV2 and J usage is TRBJ2-1; TRBD2 agrees at 8 bases. Germline-derived CDR1 and CDR2 are SNHLY and FYNNEI. V was clipped by 11 bases and J by 10 bases; unmatched bases: 16. CDR3 length equals 14 residues. The DNA of the CDR3 is TGTGCCGGCAAAGCGGGAGCGGGGTTCGGGGAGCAGTTCTTC. Translated: CAGKAGAGFGEQFF.

The gene calls are TRBV19 and TRBJ2-1; TRBD1 matches 7 bases. The J segment lost 4 bases and the V segment lost 5 bases, leaving 11 bases of the junction unmatched. The length of the CDR3 is 16 residues. In germline, CDR1 is LNHDA, CDR2 SQIVND (reference sequence). The CDR3 here is CASSSYRGEGYNEQFF. As DNA, the CDR3 is TGTGCCAGTAGTTCCTACAGGGGAGAAGGGTACAATGAGCAGTTCTTC.

The chain links TRBV6-1 to TRBJ2-7, with 8 bases fitting TRBD1. This CDR3 is 11 amino acids long. The germline CDR1 and CDR2 sequences are MNHNS and SASEGT. Germline trimming cut 8 bases from V and 7 bases from J; bases unmatched to any gene: 4. CDR3: CASGQGQEQYF. CDR3 bases: TGTGCCAGCGGACAGGGACAGGAGCAGTACTTC.

The chain carries TRBV9 and TRBJ2-1, with 9 positions matching TRBD2. The CDR3 sequence is 14 residues long. Trimming cost V 3 bases and J 5 bases; bases outside gene matches: 3. Germline CDR1 SGDLS, CDR2 YYNGEE. This chain's CDR3 is CASSELAGHNEQFF. The CDR3 nucleotides are TGTGCCAGCAGCGAACTAGCGGGCCACAATGAGCAGTTCTTC. The full variable domain, its missing parts supplied by reference TRBV9 and TRBJ2-1, is DSGVTQTPKHLITATGQRVTLRCSPRSGDLSVYWYQQSLDQGLQFLIQYYNGEERAKGNILERFSAQQFPDLHSELNLSSLELGDSALYFCASSELAGHNEQFFGPGTRLTVL.

The rearrangement links TRBV12-5 to TRBJ2-2; D gene ambiguous. The CDR3 sequence is 15 residues long. Germline CDR1 is LGHNT and CDR2 is FRNRAP. Deletions cut 2 bases from V and 1 base from J, with 8 bases between. This CDR3 is CASGLLAGNTGELFF. CDR3 nucleotides: TGTGCTAGTGGTTTGCTGGCAGGGAACACCGGGGAGCTGTTTTTT.

The CDR3: CASSEADPLDTYEQYF. In nucleotides, the CDR3 is TGTGCCAGCAGTGAAGCGGATCCGCTTGATACCTACGAGCAGTACTTC. The chain is built from TRBV6-1 and TRBJ2-7; no clear D. The CDR3 is made up of 16 amino acids. V lost 0 bases, J lost 2 bases, and 14 bases lay in between. Germline V gene sequence: CDR1 MNHNS, CDR2 SASEGT.

The chain combines TRBV28 with TRBJ2-5; no clear D gene. The CDR3 covers 15 residues. Trimming took off 6 bases at V and 5 bases at J, with 19 bases between the two ends. Germline V gives CDR1 MDHEN, CDR2 SYDVKM. The CDR3: CASRPPAGRSETQYF. CDR3 DNA sequence: TGTGCCAGCAGACCTCCCGCAGGCAGGTCTGAGACCCAGTACTTC.

Concerning this clone itself: Other DNA sequences in the sample encode the same CDR3. J is TRBJ2-7 and V is TRBV7-2, with 8 bases matching TRBD2. J gave up 2 bases and V 0 bases, and 0 bases lay outside the gene matches. Germline V gene lookup returns CDR1 SGHTA and CDR2 FQGNSA. This CDR3 is built from 14 residues. The CDR3 region is CASSLAGGAYEQYF. The CDR3 DNA reads as TGTGCCAGCAGCTTAGCCGGGGGGGCCTACGAGCAGTACTTC.

This clone was recorded once. CDR3 in DNA: TGTGCCAGCTCACCACCGGGACTAGCGGGATCGGGCGAGCAGTACTTC. Encoded protein: CASSPPGLAGSGEQYF. The V gene is TRBV18, the J gene TRBJ2-7, with 13 nucleotides matching TRBD2. V was clipped by 0 bases and J by 6 bases; unmatched bases: 5. Germline V gene data show CDR1 as KGHSH and CDR2 as LQKENI. CDR3 length: 16 amino acids.

This clone occurred once. V is TRBV29-1 and J is TRBJ1-3; D uncertain. V was clipped by 2 bases and J by 2 bases, with 10 bases between them. This CDR3 has 14 amino acids. Germline CDR1 is SQVTM and CDR2 is ANQGSEA. The CDR3: CSVEKTAAGNTIYF. DNA of the CDR3: TGCAGCGTTGAAAAAACGGCAGCTGGAAACACCATATATTTT.

V gene TRBV28 combines with J gene TRBJ1-3; D is ambiguous. Between the trimmed V and J ends, which lost 2 bases and 0 bases, there was a span of 5 bases. The CDR3 runs to 14 residues. The germline gives CDR1 MDHEN, CDR2 SYDVKM. The CDR3 loop reads CASSLSPSGNTIYF. In DNA, the CDR3 is TGTGCCAGCAGTTTAAGCCCCTCTGGAAACACCATATATTTT.

This chain uses TRBV18 with TRBJ1-2; D remains unclear. Germline assignment: CDR1 KGHSH and CDR2 LQKENI. CDR3 length: 15 amino acids. Trimming removed 0 bases from V and 4 bases from J, with 12 bases in between. CDR3 DNA: TGTGCCAGCTCACCACCAACGGCGCCAGGCTATGGCTACACCTTC. Protein sequence: CASSPPTAPGYGYTF.

The chain couples TRBV7-3 to TRBJ2-1; 10 bases are a match to TRBD2. The CDR3 contains 18 residues. Germline lookup yields CDR1 SGHTA and CDR2 FQGTGA. V trimming: 0 bases; J trimming: 6 bases; junction bases outside the gene matches: 11. The CDR3 is CASSLTGAGTSDGNEQFF. In DNA form, the CDR3 reads TGTGCCAGCAGCTTAACGGGAGCCGGGACTAGCGATGGCAATGAGCAGTTCTTC.

V is TRBV4-3 and J is TRBJ1-2; D is perhaps TRBD1 (5 bases). Germline CDR1 reads LGHNA; CDR2 reads YSLEER. V lost 1 base and J lost 10, with 16 bases in between. The CDR3 runs to 14 residues. The CDR3 DNA reads as TGCGCCAGCAGCCAAGGGACCCGGGGACTAGACTACACCTTC. Its translation is CASSQGTRGLDYTF.

V usage is TRBV27 and J usage is TRBJ1-5, with D unresolved. V lost 3 bases and J lost 4, with 13 bases in between. Germline V gene lookup returns CDR1 MNHEY and CDR2 SMNVEV (reference sequence). This CDR3 is 15 amino acids long. CDR3 sequence (DNA): TGTGCCAGCAGTTTCGTCGGGGTAGGAAATCAGCCCCAGCATTTT. Translation: CASSFVGVGNQPQHF.

The chain links TRBV5-6 to TRBJ2-5; no firm D call. The V end lost 2 bases, the J end lost 1 base, and 0 bases lay between the germline ends. CDR1 is SGHDT and CDR2 is YYEEEE in the germline V gene. This CDR3 region has 11 residues. Written as DNA, the CDR3 is TGTGCCAGCAGCTTCCAAGAGACCCAGTACTTC. The encoded protein is CASSFQETQYF.

The chain couples TRBV9 to TRBJ1-3; TRBD1 agrees at 7 bases. This CDR3 contains 14 residues. Looked up from germline, CDR1 is SGDLS and CDR2 is YYNGEE. V was clipped by 1 base and J by 4 bases; unmatched bases: 2. DNA of the CDR3: TGTGCCAGCAGCGTAACAGGGGTCGGAAACACCATATATTTT. It yields the protein CASSVTGVGNTIYF.

The rearrangement uses TRBV6-5 and TRBJ1-2; D uncertain. V lost 5 bases, J lost 6 bases, and 7 bases lay in between. This CDR3 is 11 amino acids long. Germline V gives CDR1 MNHEY, CDR2 SVGAGI. CDR3 sequence: CASSPPNGYTF. The CDR3 region has the DNA TGTGCCAGCAGTCCCCCTAATGGCTACACCTTC.

The rearrangement uses TRBV28 and TRBJ1-5; D remains unclear. Per germline, CDR1 MDHEN and CDR2 SYDVKM. There are 15 residues in the CDR3. Trimming pared 7 bases from V and 3 bases from J, leaving 16 bases between. The DNA of the CDR3 is TGTGCCAGCACCCCAGCCGGGCCCAACAATCAGCCCCAGCATTTT. It specifies CASTPAGPNNQPQHF.

V usage is TRBV29-1 and J usage is TRBJ2-6; unclear D gene. CDR1 and CDR2 from the germline V gene are SQVTM and ANQGSEA. V lost 6 bases, J lost 2 bases, and 14 bases lay in between. This CDR3 is built from 15 residues. The DNA for the CDR3 is TGCAGCGTAGGACCAACAGTCGCTGGGGCCAACGTCCTGACTTTC. As protein: CSVGPTVAGANVLTF.